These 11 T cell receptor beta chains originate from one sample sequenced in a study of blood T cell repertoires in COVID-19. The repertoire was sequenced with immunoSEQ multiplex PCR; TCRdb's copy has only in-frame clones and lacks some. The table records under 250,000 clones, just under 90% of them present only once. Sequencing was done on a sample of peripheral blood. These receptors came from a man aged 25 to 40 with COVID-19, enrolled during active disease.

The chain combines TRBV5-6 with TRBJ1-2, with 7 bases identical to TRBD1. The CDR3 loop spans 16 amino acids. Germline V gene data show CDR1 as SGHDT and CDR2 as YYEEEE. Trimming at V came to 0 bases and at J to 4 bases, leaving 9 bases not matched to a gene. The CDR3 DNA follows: TGTGCCAGCAGCTTGGCCGGGACAGAAATATTCTATGGCTACACCTTC. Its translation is CASSLAGTEIFYGYTF. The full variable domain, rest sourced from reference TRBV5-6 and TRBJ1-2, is DAGVTQSPTHLIKTRGQQVTLRCSPKSGHDTVSWYQQALGQGPQFIFQYYEEEERQRGNFPDRFSGHQFPNYSSELNVNALLLGDSALYLCASSLAGTEIFYGYTFGSGTRLTVV.

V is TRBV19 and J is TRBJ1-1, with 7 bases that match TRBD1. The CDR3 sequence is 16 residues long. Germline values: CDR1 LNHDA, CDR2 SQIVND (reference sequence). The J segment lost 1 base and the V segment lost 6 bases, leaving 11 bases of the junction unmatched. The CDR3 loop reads CASSPWTGTENTEAFF. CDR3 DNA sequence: TGTGCCAGTAGCCCCTGGACCGGGACAGAGAACACTGAAGCTTTCTTT.

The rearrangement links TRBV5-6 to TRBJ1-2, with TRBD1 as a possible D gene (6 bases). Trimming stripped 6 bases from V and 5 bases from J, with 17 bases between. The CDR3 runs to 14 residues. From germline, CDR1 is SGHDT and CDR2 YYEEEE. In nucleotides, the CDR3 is TGTGCCAGCATCCCGGCAGGGGCCATTTATGGCTACACCTTC. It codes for CASIPAGAIYGYTF.

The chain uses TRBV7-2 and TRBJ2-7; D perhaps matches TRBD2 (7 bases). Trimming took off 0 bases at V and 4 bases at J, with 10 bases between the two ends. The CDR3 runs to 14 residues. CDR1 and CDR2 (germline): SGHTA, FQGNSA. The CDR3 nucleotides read TGTGCCAGCAGCTTAGCAGGGGGACTATACGAGCAGTACTTC. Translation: CASSLAGGLYEQYF.

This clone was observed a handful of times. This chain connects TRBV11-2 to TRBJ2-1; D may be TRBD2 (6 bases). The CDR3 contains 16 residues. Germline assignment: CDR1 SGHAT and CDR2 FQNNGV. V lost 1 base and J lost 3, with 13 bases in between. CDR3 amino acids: CASSLATDGSYNEQFF. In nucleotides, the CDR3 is TGTGCCAGCAGCTTAGCCACGGACGGGAGCTACAATGAGCAGTTCTTC.

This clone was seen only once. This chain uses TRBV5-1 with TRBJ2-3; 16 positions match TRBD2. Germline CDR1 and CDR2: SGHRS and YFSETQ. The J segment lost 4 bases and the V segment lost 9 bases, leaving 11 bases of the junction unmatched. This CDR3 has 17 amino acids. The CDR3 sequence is CATGTGTSGRAPDTQYF. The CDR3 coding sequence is TGCGCCACCGGGACCGGGACTAGCGGGAGGGCCCCAGATACGCAGTATTTT.

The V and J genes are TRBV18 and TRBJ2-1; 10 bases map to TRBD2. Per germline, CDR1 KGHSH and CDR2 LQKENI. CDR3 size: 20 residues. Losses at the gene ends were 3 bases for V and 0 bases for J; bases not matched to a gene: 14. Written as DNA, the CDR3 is TGTGCCAGCTCACCCCGTACTAGCGGGAAGAACCGAGGCTCCTACAATGAGCAGTTCTTC. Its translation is CASSPRTSGKNRGSYNEQFF.

The chain's CDR3 is CASSLGLINEQFF. The DNA for the CDR3 is TGTGCCAGCAGCTTAGGTCTAATTAATGAGCAGTTCTTC. The gene calls are TRBV11-3 and TRBJ2-1; D gene uncertain. There are 13 residues in the CDR3. CDR1 and CDR2 (germline): SGHNT, YENEEA. Trimming cost V 1 base and J 7 bases, with 8 bases left between them.

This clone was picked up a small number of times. CDR3 bases: TGTGCCAGCAGCCAATTACGGGGCGGACAGGGGGCGTTCAACGAGCAGTACTTC. Translation: CASSQLRGGQGAFNEQYF. This chain uses TRBV3-1 (or the pseudogene TRBV3-2) with TRBJ2-7; TRBD1 agrees at 11 bases. Germline CDR1 is LGHDT and CDR2 is YNNKEL (reference sequence). The CDR3 is made up of 18 amino acids. V dropped 2 bases and J dropped 5; count of bases not matched to a gene: 14.

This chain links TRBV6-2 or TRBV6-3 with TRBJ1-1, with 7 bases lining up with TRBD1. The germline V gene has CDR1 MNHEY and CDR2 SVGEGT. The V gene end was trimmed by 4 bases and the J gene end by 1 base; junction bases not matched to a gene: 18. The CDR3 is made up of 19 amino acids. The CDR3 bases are TGTGCCAGCAGTTTCCTACAGGAACAGGGGCGCCGGAGGAACACTGAAGCTTTCTTT. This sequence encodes CASSFLQEQGRRRNTEAFF.

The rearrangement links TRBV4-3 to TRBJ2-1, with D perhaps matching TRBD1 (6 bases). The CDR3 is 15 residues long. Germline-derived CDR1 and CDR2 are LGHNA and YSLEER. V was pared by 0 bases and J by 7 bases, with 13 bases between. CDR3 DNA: TGCGCCAGCAGCCAAGATAACGACAGGTATAATGAGCAGTTCTTC. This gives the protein CASSQDNDRYNEQFF.